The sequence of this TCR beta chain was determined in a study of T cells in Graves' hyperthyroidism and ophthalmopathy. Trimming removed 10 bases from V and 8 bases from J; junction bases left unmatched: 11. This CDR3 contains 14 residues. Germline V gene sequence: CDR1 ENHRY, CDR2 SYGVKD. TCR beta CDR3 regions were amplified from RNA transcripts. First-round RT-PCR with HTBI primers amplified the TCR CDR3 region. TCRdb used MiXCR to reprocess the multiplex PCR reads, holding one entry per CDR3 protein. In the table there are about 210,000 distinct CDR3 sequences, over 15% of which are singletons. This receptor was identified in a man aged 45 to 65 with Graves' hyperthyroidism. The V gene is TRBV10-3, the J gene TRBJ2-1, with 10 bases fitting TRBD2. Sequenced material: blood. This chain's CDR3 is CATQGAGGLYEQFF. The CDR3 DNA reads TGTGCCACGCAGGGAGCGGGAGGGCTTTATGAGCAGTTCTTC.